Below are 2 T cell receptor beta chains sequenced from a single sample in a study of shared clonotypes between healthy human individuals. Naive CD8 populations comprised CD45RO-negative cells positively selected for CCR7, excluding terminally differentiated effector memory CD45RA+ cells. Assay: immunoSEQ multiplex PCR; the TCRdb copy retains only in-frame clones and omits some. The table lists a few million clones, 90% to 95% of them singletons, with more than 1.5% in the top ten. Sequencing used naive CD8+ T cells from PBMCs. The origin of the receptors is a man younger than 35 in good health. Some clones in this sample may be carry-over from other donors' samples.

The V and J genes are TRBV29-1 and TRBJ2-7, with TRBD2 identical over 11 bases. J lost 2 bases, V lost 3 bases, and 12 bases had no gene match. CDR1 and CDR2 from the germline V gene are SQVTM and ANQGSEA. The CDR3 totals 17 residues. The CDR3 DNA is TGCAGCGTTGAGTTACTAGCGGGAGAGGGGGGGACCTACGAGCAGTACTTC. It yields the protein CSVELLAGEGGTYEQYF.

CDR3 loop: CASSIGTYSNQPQHF. The CDR3 DNA reads as TGTGCCAGCAGCATCGGGACATATAGCAATCAGCCCCAGCATTTT. The V and J genes are TRBV7-8 and TRBJ1-5, with D perhaps TRBD1 (6 bases). Germline CDR1 SGHVS, CDR2 FQNEAQ. Trimming stripped 5 bases from V and 0 bases from J, with 11 bases between. The CDR3 length is 15 residues.